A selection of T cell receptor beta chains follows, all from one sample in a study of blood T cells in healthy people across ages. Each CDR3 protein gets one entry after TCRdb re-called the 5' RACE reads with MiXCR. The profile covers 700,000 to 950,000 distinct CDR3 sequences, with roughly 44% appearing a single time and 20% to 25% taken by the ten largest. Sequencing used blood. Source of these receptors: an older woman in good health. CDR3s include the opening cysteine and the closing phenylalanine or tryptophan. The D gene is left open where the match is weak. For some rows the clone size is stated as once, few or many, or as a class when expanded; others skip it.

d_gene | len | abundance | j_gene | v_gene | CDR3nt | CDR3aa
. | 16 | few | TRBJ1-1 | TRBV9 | TGTGCCAGCAGCCCCTCCGAGGTGCGGTTGAACACTGAAGCTTTCTTT | CASSPSEVRLNTEAFF
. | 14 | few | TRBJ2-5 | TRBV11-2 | TGTGCCAGCAGCTTAGGACCGTTTTCCAATGAGCAGTACTTC | CASSLGPFSNEQYF
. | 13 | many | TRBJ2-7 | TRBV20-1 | TGCAGTGCCCCGGGCCCAGGGTCCTGGGAGCAGTACTTC | CSAPGPGSWEQYF
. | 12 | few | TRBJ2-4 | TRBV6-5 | TGTGCCAGCATGGTGACTACGGGCATTCAGTACTTC | CASMVTTGIQYF
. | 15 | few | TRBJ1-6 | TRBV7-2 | TGTGCCAGCAGCTTAGGTGCGGGGCTAAATTCACCCCTCCACTTT | CASSLGAGLNSPLHF
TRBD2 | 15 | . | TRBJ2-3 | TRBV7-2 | TGTGCCAGCAGGAGGACTAGCGGTAGCCCAGATACGCAGTATTTT | CASRRTSGSPDTQYF
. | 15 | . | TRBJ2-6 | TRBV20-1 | TGCAGTGCTAGAGGGGGTACGAATGCTGCCAACGTCCTGACTTTC | CSARGGTNAANVLTF
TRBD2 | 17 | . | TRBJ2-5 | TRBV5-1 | TGCGCCAGCAGCTGGCACCTAGGGACTAGCGGGGGAAATGAGCAGTACTTC | CASSWHLGTSGGNEQYF
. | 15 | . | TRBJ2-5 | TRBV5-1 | TGCGCCAGCAGCGCACACTCGAGCGGAGAAGAGACCCAGTACTTC | CASSAHSSGEETQYF
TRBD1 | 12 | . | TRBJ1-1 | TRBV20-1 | TGCAGTGCTAGAGTCAGGGGGGTTCGGGCTTTCTTT | CSARVRGVRAFF
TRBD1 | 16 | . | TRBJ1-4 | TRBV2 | TGTGCCAGCAGTGAAGCGGGGACAGGCAATAATGAAAAACTGTTTTTT | CASSEAGTGNNEKLFF
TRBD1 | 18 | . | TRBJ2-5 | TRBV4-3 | TGCGCCAGCAGCCTAGGTGTTGGGGGACAGGGCAATTTAGAGACCCAGTACTTC | CASSLGVGGQGNLETQYF
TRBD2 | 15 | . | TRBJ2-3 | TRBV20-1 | TGCAGTGCTAGAGATGGGGGGAGGGTCACAGATACGCAGTATTTT | CSARDGGRVTDTQYF
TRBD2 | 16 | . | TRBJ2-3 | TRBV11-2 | TGTGCCAGCAGCTTAGGTGCGGGGGGCTGGACAGATACGCAGTATTTT | CASSLGAGGWTDTQYF
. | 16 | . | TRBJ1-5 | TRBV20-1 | TGCAGTGCTAGAAGATTTGGGGAACAGGGCAATCAGCCCCAGCATTTT | CSARRFGEQGNQPQHF
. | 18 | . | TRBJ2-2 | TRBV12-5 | TGTGCTAGTGGTTTTTCCCCGGGACTCCTGTCGGTAACCGGGGAGCTGTTTTTT | CASGFSPGLLSVTGELFF
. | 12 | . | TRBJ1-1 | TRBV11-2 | TGTACCAGCAGCTTAATGAACACTGAAGCTTTCTTT | CTSSLMNTEAFF
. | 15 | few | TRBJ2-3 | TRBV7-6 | TGTGCCAGCAGTCCCACCGGGGCAAACACAGATACGCAGTATTTT | CASSPTGANTDTQYF
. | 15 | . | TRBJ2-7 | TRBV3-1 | TGTGCCAGCAGCCATTCGGCGGGGATCTACAATGAGCAGTACTTC | CASSHSAGIYNEQYF
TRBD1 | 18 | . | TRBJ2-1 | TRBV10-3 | TGCGCCACCGCAGCCGGTTCAGGGGGTAATCGCTCCTACAATGAGCAGTTCTTC | CATAAGSGGNRSYNEQFF
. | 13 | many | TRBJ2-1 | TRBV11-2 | TGTGCAAGCTTGGGGACGTTGGGGACAGAGCAGTTCTTC | CASLGTLGTEQFF
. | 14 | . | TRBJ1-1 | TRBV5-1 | TGCGCCAGCAGCTCTACTTTTGGAGGGACTGAAGCTTTCTTT | CASSSTFGGTEAFF
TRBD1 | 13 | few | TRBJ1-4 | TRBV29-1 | TGCAGCGTTCTAGGACAGGGGTTTGAAAAACTGTTTTTT | CSVLGQGFEKLFF
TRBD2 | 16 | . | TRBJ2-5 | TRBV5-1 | TGCGCCAGCAGCCTCGGGACTAGCCTTCCGGCGGAGACCCAGTACTTC | CASSLGTSLPAETQYF
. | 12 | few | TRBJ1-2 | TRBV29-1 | TGCAGCGTTGGGGAGGGGGACTATGGCTACACCTTC | CSVGEGDYGYTF